The 30 T cell receptor beta chains below come from one sample, sequenced in a study of post-analysis software for immune sequencing data (dated by TCRdb to the mid-2010s). Points the paper makes about the study in general: Roughly 5 TRBV segments, including TRBV5-6, TRBV5-1 and TRBV20-1, were significantly more frequent in patients than controls.

Library construction relied on PCR. Sequencing relied on an Illumina HiSeq 2500. To reduce PCR and sequencing biases, unique molecular identifiers were incorporated into the TCR beta cDNA libraries. TCRdb reprocessing: public reads trimmed at Q25 with fastp, clones called with MiXCR, in-frame beta chains kept. Each entry merges the rows of one CDR3 protein and shows their most common DNA and genes. The sample table contains hundreds of thousands of distinct CDR3 sequences; only one count was recorded for 44% of them. The ten largest clones take up around 1.7% of the sample. The antigens for these receptors are not known. The sequenced material came from blood. These receptors were collected from a girl between 5 and 17 years old with multiple sclerosis.

This clonotype was found a few times. CDR3 sequence reads: CASSLTVKPQYEQFF. DNA for the CDR3: TGTGCCAGCAGCTTAACAGTCAAGCCACAGTATGAGCAGTTCTTC. The chain combines TRBV7-3 with TRBJ2-1; the D is unclear. CDR1 and CDR2 (germline): SGHTA, FQGTGA. V lost 0 bases to trimming and J lost 8 bases, with 14 bases between them. This CDR3 is 15 amino acids long.

The chain links TRBV12-3 or TRBV12-4 to TRBJ2-3; 10 bases fit TRBD2. The CDR3 spans 13 residues. Unmatched junction bases numbered 10, after V lost 5 bases and J lost 14 bases. This chain's CDR3 is CASSPPTSGLGYF. DNA for the CDR3: TGTGCCAGCAGTCCCCCGACTAGCGGGCTAGGGTATTTT.

This clonotype has just a few counts. V usage is TRBV29-1 and J usage is TRBJ1-2; the match to TRBD1 covers 9 bases. There are 13 residues in the CDR3. Germline V lookup: CDR1 SQVTM, CDR2 ANQGSEA. Unmatched junction bases numbered 7, after V lost 7 bases and J lost 4 bases. For the CDR3, the DNA is TGCAGCGCCCGACAGGGGGTTTTCTATGGCTACACCTTC. Residues: CSARQGVFYGYTF. Filled out from reference TRBV29-1 and TRBJ1-2, the complete variable domain reads SAVISQKPSRDICQRGTSLTIQCQVDSQVTMMFWYRQQPGQSLTLIATANQGSEATYESGFVIDKFPISRPNLTFSTLTVSNMSPEDSSIYLCSARQGVFYGYTFGSGTRLTVV.

The gene calls are TRBV12-3 or TRBV12-4 and TRBJ2-7; 13 bases align to TRBD2. The J segment lost 3 bases and the V segment lost 6 bases, leaving 2 bases of the junction unmatched. The CDR3 runs to 14 residues. In nucleotides, the CDR3 is TGTGCCAGCAGCGGACTAGCGGGAGTCTACGAGCAGTACTTC. It specifies CASSGLAGVYEQYF.

The rearrangement uses TRBV14 and TRBJ1-6; D is possibly TRBD1 (5 bases). In germline, CDR1 is SGHDN, CDR2 FVKESK. V was shortened by 4 bases and J by 7 bases, with 11 bases between the two germline ends. This CDR3 comprises 14 residues. The CDR3 nucleotides read TGTGCCAGCAGCCGGGGGATGGACAATTCACCCCTCCACTTT. Its translation: CASSRGMDNSPLHF.

The J gene is TRBJ2-1, the V gene TRBV6-5, with 8 bases that match TRBD1. V trimming: 5 bases; J trimming: 1 base; junction bases outside the gene matches: 4. The CDR3 extends over 15 amino acids. CDR1 and CDR2 (germline): MNHEY, SVGAGI. The CDR3 DNA sequence: TGTGCCAGCAGTAGACAGGGGATTTCCTACAATGAGCAGTTCTTC. Residues: CASSRQGISYNEQFF.

This clonotype was counted between two and nine times. At one boundary the junction diverges from the germline segment, which might be a read error. The rearrangement uses TRBV5-1 and TRBJ2-1; D possibly uses TRBD1 or TRBD2 (6 bases each). Germline V gives CDR1 SGHRS, CDR2 YFSETQ. The CDR3 spans 15 residues. CDR3 DNA: TGTGCTAGCAGCTTAGGAGGGGGACTCTACAATGAGCAGTTCTTC. Translated, it gives CASSLGGGLYNEQFF.

For this clonotype: One end of the junction does not line up with germline, which may come from a read error. This rearrangement joins TRBV2 to TRBJ2-6; 7 positions match TRBD1. Germline CDR1 and CDR2: SNHLY and FYNNEI. The CDR3 runs to 15 residues. Here the CDR3 DNA reads TGTGCCGGCAGTTACAGGGGCTCTGGGGCCAACGTCCTGACTTTC. Translation: CAGSYRGSGANVLTF.

The J gene is TRBJ2-7, the V gene TRBV13, with a weak D call TRBD2 (7 bases). From germline, CDR1 is PRHDT and CDR2 FYEKMQ (reference sequence). The CDR3 loop spans 17 amino acids. With 5 bases removed from V and 4 bases from J, the gap between germline ends came to 24 bases. CDR3 in amino acids: CASSPKRDAGEGYEQYF. In nucleotides, the CDR3 is TGTGCCAGCAGCCCGAAACGAGACGCAGGGGAGGGATACGAGCAGTACTTC.

The chain uses TRBV15 and TRBJ2-1; TRBD2 might be the D (6 bases). The germline gives CDR1 LNHNV, CDR2 YYDKDF (reference sequence). V was clipped by 0 bases and J by 4 bases, with 16 bases between them. CDR3 length: 17 residues. The CDR3 nucleotides read TGTGCCACCAGCAGAGATTTAGGAGGGGTCGGGTACAATGAGCAGTTCTTC. Translated: CATSRDLGGVGYNEQFF.

CDR3 region: CSVEGDSTYEQYF. The CDR3 nucleotides are TGCAGCGTTGAAGGGGACAGTACCTACGAGCAGTACTTC. J is TRBJ2-7 and V is TRBV29-1; the match to TRBD1 covers 7 bases. This CDR3 contains 13 residues. J was trimmed by 2 bases and V by 1 base; bases with no gene match: 2. In germline, CDR1 is SQVTM, CDR2 ANQGSEA.

V usage is TRBV11-2 and J usage is TRBJ2-5, with TRBD1 identical over 8 bases. The CDR3 is 14 residues long. J gave up 5 bases and V 2 bases, and 4 bases lay outside the gene matches. CDR1 SGHAT and CDR2 FQNNGV come from the germline V gene. CDR3 sequence reads: CASSLPGGGETQYF. The DNA for the CDR3 is TGTGCCAGCAGCTTACCAGGGGGCGGGGAGACCCAGTACTTC.

This chain uses TRBV5-6 with TRBJ1-2; TRBD1 agrees at 11 bases. This CDR3 has 17 amino acids. J gave up 4 bases and V 4 bases, and 12 bases lay outside the gene matches. From germline, CDR1 is SGHDT and CDR2 YYEEEE. CDR3 protein: CASSTPLSDRGLYGYTF. In DNA, the CDR3 is TGTGCCAGCAGCACGCCTTTGTCGGACAGGGGGCTCTATGGCTACACCTTC.

The rearrangement joins TRBV2 to TRBJ2-1; possible D gene TRBD1, 6 bases. The CDR3 is 13 amino acids. Trimming removed 8 bases at V and 10 bases at J, with 18 bases between. Germline-derived CDR1 and CDR2 are SNHLY and FYNNEI. CDR3 loop: CASVGGEGGEQFF. CDR3 bases: TGTGCCAGCGTTGGGGGAGAAGGGGGAGAGCAGTTCTTC.

CDR3 protein: CASTHPPVPYNEQFF. The CDR3 nucleotides read TGTGCCAGCACCCACCCCCCAGTGCCCTACAATGAGCAGTTCTTC. The V and J genes are TRBV12-3 or TRBV12-4 and TRBJ2-1; unclear D gene. Trimming pared 7 bases from V and 2 bases from J, leaving 15 bases between. The CDR3 runs 15 residues.

The gene calls are TRBV7-2 and TRBJ2-7; 7 bases map to TRBD2. The germline V gene encodes CDR1 SGHTA and CDR2 FQGNSA. The ends lost 2 bases at V and 0 bases at J; junction bases unmatched: 4. This CDR3 spans 15 amino acids. CDR3 in amino acids: CASSLRSGDSYEQYF. The CDR3 DNA follows: TGTGCCAGCAGCTTACGGAGCGGGGACTCCTACGAGCAGTACTTC.

This rearrangement joins TRBV28 to TRBJ1-2, with a possible D match to TRBD1 (6 bases). Germline values: CDR1 MDHEN, CDR2 SYDVKM. Trimming took 3 bases from V and 8 from J, leaving 19 bases between them. The CDR3 is 15 residues long. This CDR3 reads CASSLPGQGSRGYTF. CDR3 coding DNA: TGTGCCAGCAGTTTGCCGGGACAAGGATCAAGAGGCTACACCTTC.

The table lists this clonotype with a few counts. V usage is TRBV10-3 and J usage is TRBJ2-6, with TRBD1 as a possible D gene (5 bases). CDR1 is ENHRY and CDR2 is SYGVKD in the germline V gene. V lost 0 bases and J lost 0, with 9 bases in between. The CDR3 has 17 amino acids. The CDR3 nucleotides read TGTGCCATCAGTGAGTCAACAGGAGCCTCTGGGGCCAACGTCCTGACTTTC. It is translated as CAISESTGASGANVLTF.

This clonotype was seen more than once but under ten times. The gene calls are TRBV10-3 and TRBJ2-5; TRBD2 matches at 10 bases. The CDR3 loop spans 14 amino acids. The germline gives CDR1 ENHRY, CDR2 SYGVKD. J lost 3 bases, V lost 10 bases, and 8 bases had no gene match. Written as DNA, the CDR3 is TGTGCCACGGGAGCGGGGGGGATTGAAGAGACCCAGTACTTC. It is translated as CATGAGGIEETQYF.

V is TRBV7-9 and J is TRBJ2-3; no definite D call. Germline CDR1 is SEHNR and CDR2 is FQNEAQ (reference sequence). V was trimmed by 2 bases and J by 2 bases, leaving 5 bases between them. This CDR3 region has 13 residues. The CDR3 bases are TGTGCCAGCAGCTTACCCATCACAGATACGCAGTATTTT. Translation: CASSLPITDTQYF.

The chain recombines TRBV4-2 with TRBJ2-3, with 11 nucleotides matching TRBD2. Trimming removed 4 bases from V and 2 bases from J; junction bases left unmatched: 5. CDR1 and CDR2 (germline): LGHNA, YNFKEQ. The CDR3 has 16 residues. The DNA for the CDR3 is TGTGCCAGCAGCCTCGCTAGCGGGGGGAACACAGATACGCAGTATTTT. Translation gives CASSLASGGNTDTQYF.

The chain carries TRBV25-1 and TRBJ2-7, with D perhaps matching TRBD1 (6 bases). CDR3 length: 18 residues. Germline assignment: CDR1 MGHDK and CDR2 SYGVNS. V lost 4 bases and J lost 2, with 24 bases in between. The CDR3 is CASSGSGPGHLFTYEQYF. CDR3 sequence (DNA): TGTGCCAGCAGTGGGAGTGGGCCGGGACACCTTTTCACCTACGAGCAGTACTTC.

This clonotype was seen more than once but under ten times. The V call is TRBV12-3 or TRBV12-4, the J call TRBJ2-7, with D tentatively TRBD1 (7 bases). Trimming shortened V by 6 bases and J by 1 base, and 22 bases separated the two germline ends. This CDR3 comprises 17 residues. In nucleotides, the CDR3 is TGTGCCAGCAGCGGGGGACAGCTTCTTCATATTTCCTACGAGCAGTACTTC. Encoded protein: CASSGGQLLHISYEQYF.

The CDR3 sequence: CSGQDVYEQYF. The CDR3 DNA is TGCAGCGGACAGGACGTCTACGAGCAGTACTTC. The chain employs TRBV20-1 and TRBJ2-1; 7 bases agree with TRBD1. The DNA matches TRBJ2-7 better at its end, which makes the J call doubtful. CDR1 and CDR2 (germline): DFQATT, SNEGSKA (reference sequence). The CDR3 spans 11 residues.

This sequence joins TRBV5-6 and TRBJ2-3; TRBD1 agrees at 8 bases. The CDR3 sequence is 15 residues long. CDR1 is SGHDT and CDR2 is YYEEEE in the germline V gene. J lost 4 bases, V lost 6 bases, and 10 bases had no gene match. The CDR3 DNA reads as TGTGCCAGCATCCTGACAGGGGCTGTTTCAGATACGCAGTATTTT. Its protein is CASILTGAVSDTQYF.

This clonotype has only a few counts. V gene TRBV27 combines with J gene TRBJ2-7, with D perhaps matching TRBD1 (7 bases). Per germline, CDR1 MNHEY and CDR2 SMNVEV (reference sequence). This CDR3 is built from 15 residues. The V gene lost 4 bases and the J gene lost 5 bases, with 18 bases spanning the gap. CDR3 sequence: CASSYRGTALDEQYF. For the CDR3, the DNA is TGTGCCAGCAGTTACCGGGGGACAGCATTGGACGAGCAGTACTTC.

The chain is built from TRBV6-5 and TRBJ2-4; D unclear. The better agreement between TRBJ2-5 and the DNA end casts doubt on the J call. CDR1 MNHEY and CDR2 SVGAGI come from the germline V gene. The CDR3 consists of 13 residues. The CDR3 reads CASSSDKRETQYF. The CDR3 DNA sequence: TGTGCCAGCAGTTCCGATAAGCGAGAGACCCAGTACTTC.

The chain recombines TRBV6-1 with TRBJ2-2; D gene ambiguous. This CDR3 comprises 9 residues. The germline CDR1 and CDR2 sequences are MNHNS and SASEGT. This CDR3 reads CALSGELFF. The CDR3, as DNA: TGTGCACTTAGCGGGGAGCTGTTTTTT.

About this clonotype: One junction end disagrees with the germline gene, perhaps due to a read error. The rearrangement uses TRBV12-3 or TRBV12-4 and TRBJ2-3; 8 bases line up with TRBD1. This CDR3 is built from 16 residues. The CDR3 sequence is CASSQTTGASTDTQYF. In nucleotides, the CDR3 is TGTGCCAGCAGTCAGACGACAGGGGCATCGACAGATACACAGTATTTT.

This clonotype came up many times. The rearrangement links TRBV19 to TRBJ1-1; the D gene is possibly TRBD1 (6 bases). Trimming removed 9 bases from V and 6 bases from J, with 8 bases in between. Germline V gives CDR1 LNHDA, CDR2 SQIVND (reference sequence). The CDR3 runs 10 residues. DNA for the CDR3: TGTGCCAGCGAGGGGGCTGAAGCTTTCTTT. This sequence encodes CASEGAEAFF.